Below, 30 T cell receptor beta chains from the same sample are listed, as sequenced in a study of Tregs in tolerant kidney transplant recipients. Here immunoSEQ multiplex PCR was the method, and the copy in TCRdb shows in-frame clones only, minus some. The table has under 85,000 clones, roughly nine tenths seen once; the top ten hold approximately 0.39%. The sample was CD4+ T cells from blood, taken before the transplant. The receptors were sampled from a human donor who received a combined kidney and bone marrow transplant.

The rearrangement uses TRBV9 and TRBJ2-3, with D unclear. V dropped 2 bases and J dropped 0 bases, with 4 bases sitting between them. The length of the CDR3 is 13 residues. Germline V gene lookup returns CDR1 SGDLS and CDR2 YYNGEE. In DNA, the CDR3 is TGTGCCAGCAGCGTGGCTAGCACAGATACGCAGTATTTT. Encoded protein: CASSVASTDTQYF.

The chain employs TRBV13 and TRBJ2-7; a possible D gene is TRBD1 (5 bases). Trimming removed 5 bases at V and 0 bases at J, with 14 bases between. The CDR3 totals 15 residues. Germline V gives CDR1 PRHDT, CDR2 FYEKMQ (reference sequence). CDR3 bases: TGTGCCAGCAGCCCACGACAGAGCCTCTCCTACGAGCAGTACTTC. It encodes CASSPRQSLSYEQYF.

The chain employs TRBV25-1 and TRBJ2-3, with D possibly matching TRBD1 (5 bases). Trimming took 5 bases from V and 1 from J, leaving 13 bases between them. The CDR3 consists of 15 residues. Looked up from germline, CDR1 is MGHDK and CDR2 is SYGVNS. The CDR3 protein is CASSSGLEGTDTQYF. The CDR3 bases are TGTGCCAGCAGTTCAGGGTTAGAGGGCACAGATACGCAGTATTTT.

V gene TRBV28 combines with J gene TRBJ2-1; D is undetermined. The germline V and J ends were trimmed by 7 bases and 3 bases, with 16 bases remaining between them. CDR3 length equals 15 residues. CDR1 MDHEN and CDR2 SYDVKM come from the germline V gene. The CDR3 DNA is TGTGCCAGCAATCGAGCGCCAACCAGCTACAATGAGCAGTTCTTC. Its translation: CASNRAPTSYNEQFF. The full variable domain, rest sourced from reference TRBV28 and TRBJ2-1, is DVKVTQSSRYLVKRTGEKVFLECVQDMDHENMFWYRQDPGLGLRLIYFSYDVKMKEKGDIPEGYSVSREKKERFSLILESASTNQTSMYLCASNRAPTSYNEQFFGPGTRLTVL.

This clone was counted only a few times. CDR3 nucleotide sequence: TGCGCCAGCAGCTTGGGGGAGGCGGATGGCTACACCTTC. It specifies CASSLGEADGYTF. The chain carries TRBV5-1 and TRBJ1-2; D is uncertain. CDR1 SGHRS and CDR2 YFSETQ come from the germline V gene. This CDR3 region has 13 residues. V gave up 0 bases and J gave up 6 bases, with 9 bases separating them.

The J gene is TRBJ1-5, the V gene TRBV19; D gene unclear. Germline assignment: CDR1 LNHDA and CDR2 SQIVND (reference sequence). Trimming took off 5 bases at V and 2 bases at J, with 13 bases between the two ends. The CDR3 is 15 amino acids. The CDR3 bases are TGTGCCAGTAGTGCCATGGAGGCCGGCAATCAGCCCCAGCATTTT. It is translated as CASSAMEAGNQPQHF.

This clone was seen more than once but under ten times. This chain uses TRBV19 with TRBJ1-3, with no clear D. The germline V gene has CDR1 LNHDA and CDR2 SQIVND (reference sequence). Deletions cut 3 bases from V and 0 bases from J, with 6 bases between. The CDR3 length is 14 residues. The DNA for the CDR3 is TGTGCCAGTAGTATGGCATCCTCTGGAAACACCATATATTTT. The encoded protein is CASSMASSGNTIYF.

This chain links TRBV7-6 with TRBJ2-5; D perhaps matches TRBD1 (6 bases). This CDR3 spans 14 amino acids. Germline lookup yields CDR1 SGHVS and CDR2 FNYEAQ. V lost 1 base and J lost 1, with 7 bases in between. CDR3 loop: CASSLGTAQETQYF. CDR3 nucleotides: TGTGCCAGCAGCTTAGGGACAGCCCAAGAGACCCAGTACTTC.

DNA of the CDR3: TGTGCCAGCAGCCACAGCCCGGGGGGACCCAAGGAAAAACTGTTTTTT. Translating gives CASSHSPGGPKEKLFF. The gene calls are TRBV13 and TRBJ1-4; weak D call: TRBD1 (5 bases). Germline CDR1 is PRHDT and CDR2 is FYEKMQ (reference sequence). The CDR3 totals 16 residues. V was shortened by 5 bases and J by 8 bases, with 21 bases between the two germline ends.

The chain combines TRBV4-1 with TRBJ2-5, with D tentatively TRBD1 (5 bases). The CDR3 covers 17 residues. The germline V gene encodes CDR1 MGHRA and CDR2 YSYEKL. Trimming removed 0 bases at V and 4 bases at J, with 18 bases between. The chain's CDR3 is CASSQDQGARAGETQYF. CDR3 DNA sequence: TGCGCCAGCAGCCAAGATCAAGGTGCCAGGGCAGGAGAGACCCAGTACTTC.

The chain's CDR3 is CASSPGRDTDTQYF. The CDR3 region has the DNA TGTGCCAGTAGTCCAGGCAGGGACACAGATACGCAGTATTTT. This chain links TRBV19 with TRBJ2-3; the D gene is possibly TRBD1 (5 bases). The CDR3 has 14 amino acids. CDR1 and CDR2 from the germline V gene are LNHDA and SQIVND (reference sequence). V was trimmed by 5 bases and J by 2 bases, leaving 11 bases between them.

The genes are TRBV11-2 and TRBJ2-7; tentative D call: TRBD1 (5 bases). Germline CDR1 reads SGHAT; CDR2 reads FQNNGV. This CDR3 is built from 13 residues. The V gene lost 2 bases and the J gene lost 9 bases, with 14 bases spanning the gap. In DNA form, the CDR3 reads TGTGCCAGCAGCTTATCCCGTCAGGGTGGGCAGTACTTC. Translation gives CASSLSRQGGQYF.

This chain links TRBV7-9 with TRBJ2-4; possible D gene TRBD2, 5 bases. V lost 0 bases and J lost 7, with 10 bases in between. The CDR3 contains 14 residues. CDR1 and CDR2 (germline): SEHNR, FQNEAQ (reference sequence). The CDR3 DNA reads TGTGCCAGCAGCTTAGCCGGGGTCGGGAACATTCAGTACTTC. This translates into CASSLAGVGNIQYF.

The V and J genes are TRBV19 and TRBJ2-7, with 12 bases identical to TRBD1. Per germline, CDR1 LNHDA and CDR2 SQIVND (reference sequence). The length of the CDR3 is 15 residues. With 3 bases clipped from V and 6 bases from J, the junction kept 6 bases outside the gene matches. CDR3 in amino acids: CASSMGQGAVLEQYF. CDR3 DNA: TGTGCCAGTAGTATGGGACAGGGGGCTGTTCTCGAGCAGTACTTC.

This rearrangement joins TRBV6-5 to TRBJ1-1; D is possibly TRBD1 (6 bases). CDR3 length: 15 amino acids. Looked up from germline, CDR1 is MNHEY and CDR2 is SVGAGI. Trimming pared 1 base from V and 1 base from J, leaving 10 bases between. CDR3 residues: CASSYLDRKNTEAFF. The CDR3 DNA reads TGTGCCAGCAGTTACTTAGACAGGAAGAACACTGAAGCTTTCTTT.

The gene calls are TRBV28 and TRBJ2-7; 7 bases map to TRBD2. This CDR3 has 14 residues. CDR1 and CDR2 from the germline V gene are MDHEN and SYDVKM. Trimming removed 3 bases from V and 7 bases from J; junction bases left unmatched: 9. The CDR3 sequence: CASSFPLAVGEQYF. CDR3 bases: TGTGCCAGCAGTTTTCCCCTAGCGGTGGGAGAGCAGTACTTC.

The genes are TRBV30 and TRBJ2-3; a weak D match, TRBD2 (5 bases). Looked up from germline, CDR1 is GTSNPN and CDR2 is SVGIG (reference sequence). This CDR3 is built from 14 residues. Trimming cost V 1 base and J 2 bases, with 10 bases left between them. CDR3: CAWSATTTTDTQYF. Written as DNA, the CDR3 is TGTGCCTGGAGTGCCACGACTACCACAGATACGCAGTATTTT.

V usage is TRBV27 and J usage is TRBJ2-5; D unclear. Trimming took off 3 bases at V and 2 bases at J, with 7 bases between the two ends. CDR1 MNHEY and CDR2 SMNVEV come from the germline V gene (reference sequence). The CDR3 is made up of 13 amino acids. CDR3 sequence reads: CASSLAVQETQYF. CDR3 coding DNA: TGTGCCAGCAGTTTGGCAGTACAAGAGACCCAGTACTTC.

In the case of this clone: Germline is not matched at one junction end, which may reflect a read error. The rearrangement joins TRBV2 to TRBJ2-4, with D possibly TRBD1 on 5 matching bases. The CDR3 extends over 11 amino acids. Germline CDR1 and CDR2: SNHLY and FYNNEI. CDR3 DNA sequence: TGTGCCAGCAGTCAGGGCCTCAGGCGCTTCTTC. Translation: CASSQGLRRFF.

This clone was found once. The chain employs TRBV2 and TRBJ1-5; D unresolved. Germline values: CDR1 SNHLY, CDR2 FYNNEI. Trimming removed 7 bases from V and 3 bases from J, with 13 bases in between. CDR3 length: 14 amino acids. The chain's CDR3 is CASTAGEFNQPQHF. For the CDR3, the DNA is TGTGCCAGCACGGCCGGGGAATTCAATCAGCCCCAGCATTTT.

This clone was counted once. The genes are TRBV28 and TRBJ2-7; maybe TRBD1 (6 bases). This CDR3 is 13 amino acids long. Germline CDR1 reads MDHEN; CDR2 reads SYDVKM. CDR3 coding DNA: TGTGTCATCGGAGACAGGCGGACTTACGAGCAGTACTTC. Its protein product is CVIGDRRTYEQYF.

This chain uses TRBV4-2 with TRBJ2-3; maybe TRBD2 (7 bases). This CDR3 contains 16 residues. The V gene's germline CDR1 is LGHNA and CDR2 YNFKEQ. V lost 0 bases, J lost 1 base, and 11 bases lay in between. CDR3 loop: CASSQDRGARTDTQYF. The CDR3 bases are TGTGCCAGCAGCCAAGATCGGGGGGCTCGCACAGATACGCAGTATTTT.

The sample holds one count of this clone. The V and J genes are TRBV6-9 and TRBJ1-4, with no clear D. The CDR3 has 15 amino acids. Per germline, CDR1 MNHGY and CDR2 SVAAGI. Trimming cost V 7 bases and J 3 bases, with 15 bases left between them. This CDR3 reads CASTRMRISNEKLFF. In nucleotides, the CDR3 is TGTGCCAGCACCCGCATGAGGATTTCTAATGAAAAACTGTTTTTT.

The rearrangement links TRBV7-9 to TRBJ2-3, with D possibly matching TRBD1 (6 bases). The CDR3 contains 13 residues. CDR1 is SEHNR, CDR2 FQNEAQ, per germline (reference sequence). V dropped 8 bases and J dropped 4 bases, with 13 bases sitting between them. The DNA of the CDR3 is TGTGCCAGCGGACGGACAGTCCCAGATACGCAGTATTTT. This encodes CASGRTVPDTQYF. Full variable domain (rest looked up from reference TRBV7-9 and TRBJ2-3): DTGVSQNPRHKITKRGQNVTFRCDPISEHNRLYWYRQTLGQGPEFLTYFQNEAQLEKSRLLSDRFSAERPKGSFSTLEIQRTEQGDSAMYLCASGRTVPDTQYFGPGTRLTVL.

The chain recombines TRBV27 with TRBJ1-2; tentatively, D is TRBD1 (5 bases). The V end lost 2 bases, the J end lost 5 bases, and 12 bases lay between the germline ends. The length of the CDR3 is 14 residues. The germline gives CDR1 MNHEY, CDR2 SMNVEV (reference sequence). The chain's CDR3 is CASSLRGAGYGYTF. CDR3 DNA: TGTGCCAGCAGTTTAAGGGGCGCAGGATATGGCTACACCTTC.

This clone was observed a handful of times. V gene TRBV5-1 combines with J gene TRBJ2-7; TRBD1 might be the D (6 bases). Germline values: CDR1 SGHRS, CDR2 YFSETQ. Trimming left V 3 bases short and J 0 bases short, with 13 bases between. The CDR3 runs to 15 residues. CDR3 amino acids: CASSSGTRSSYEQYF. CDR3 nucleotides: TGCGCCAGCAGCTCCGGGACACGGAGCTCCTACGAGCAGTACTTC.

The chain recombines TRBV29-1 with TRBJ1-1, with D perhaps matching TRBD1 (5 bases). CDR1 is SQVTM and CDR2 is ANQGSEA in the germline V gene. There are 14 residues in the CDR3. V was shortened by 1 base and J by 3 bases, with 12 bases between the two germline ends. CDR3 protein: CSVEVTRGDTEAFF. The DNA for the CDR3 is TGCAGCGTTGAAGTTACACGGGGGGACACTGAAGCTTTCTTT.

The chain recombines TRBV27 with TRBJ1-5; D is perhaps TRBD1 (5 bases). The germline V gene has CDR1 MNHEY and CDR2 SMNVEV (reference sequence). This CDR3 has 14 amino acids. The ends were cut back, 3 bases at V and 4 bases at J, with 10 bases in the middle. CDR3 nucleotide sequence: TGTGCCAGCAGTTTCCAAGGGGAAAATCAGCCCCAGCATTTT. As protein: CASSFQGENQPQHF.

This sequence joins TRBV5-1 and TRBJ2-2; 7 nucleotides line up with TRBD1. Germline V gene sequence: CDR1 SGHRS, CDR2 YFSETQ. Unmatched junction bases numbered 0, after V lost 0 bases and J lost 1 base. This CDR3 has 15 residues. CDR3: CASSLGTGNTGELFF. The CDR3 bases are TGCGCCAGCAGCTTGGGGACAGGGAACACCGGGGAGCTGTTTTTT.

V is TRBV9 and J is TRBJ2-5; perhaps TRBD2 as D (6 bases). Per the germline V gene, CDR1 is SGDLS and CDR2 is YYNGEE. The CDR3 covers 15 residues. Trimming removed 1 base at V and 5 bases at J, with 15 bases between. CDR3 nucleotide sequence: TGTGCCAGCAGCGTACTCCCGGGAGTAGGTGAGACCCAGTACTTC. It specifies CASSVLPGVGETQYF.